These T cell receptor beta chains were read from a single sample in a study of shared clonotypes between healthy human individuals. Profiled with immunoSEQ multiplex PCR; TCRdb holds only in-frame clones, not every one. Of 500,000 to 650,000 clones listed, roughly four fifths are singletons. Sample: PBMCs. All receptors come from a woman aged 40-49 years in good health. Some clones in this sample may be carry-over from other donors' samples. Both conserved end residues are trimmed from each CDR3. The order of the fields is V gene, CDR3 length, J gene, CDR3 protein.

TRBV18	13	TRBJ2-3	ASSPIVHTTDTQY
TRBV5-6	13	TRBJ2-2	ASSPWYSNTGELF
TRBV18	15	TRBJ2-5	ASSPLAGQGRGETQY
TRBV5-1	13	TRBJ2-5	ASSHGTGYQETQY
TRBV6-1	11	TRBJ2-7	ASFPMQGGEQY
TRBV28	16	TRBJ2-6	ASSRPGQGGIGANVLT
TRBV6-1	11	TRBJ2-5	ASSASLGETQY
TRBV2	12	TRBJ2-1	ASGTSFSYNEQF
TRBV28	12	TRBJ2-5	ASSWGGTQETQY
TRBV27	13	TRBJ2-1	ASSFGSSSYNEQF
TRBV9	11	TRBJ2-5	ASSPGLTETQY
TRBV7-3	15	TRBJ2-2	ASSLVGLAANTGELF
TRBV5-1	14	TRBJ2-3	ASSLALAGDADTQY
TRBV5-1	16	TRBJ2-7	ASSLRTSGRFSVYEQY
TRBV10-3	12	TRBJ1-1	AISEIDGNTEAF
TRBV27	12	TRBJ2-3	ASRRGQITDTQY
TRBV25-1	11	TRBJ2-7	ASSDGQGNEQY
TRBV28	11	TRBJ2-2	ASREGNTGELF
TRBV5-1	15	TRBJ2-1	ASSLASGSTSYNEQF
TRBV5-1	12	TRBJ2-7	ASSNQTGVGEQY
TRBV6-5	12	TRBJ1-4	ASSYAAEREKLF
TRBV7-9	9	TRBJ1-1	ASSLAGAAF
TRBV28	13	TRBJ2-1	ASSSLSGGSNEQF
TRBV5-1	15	TRBJ2-6	ASSPGTGRSGANVLT
TRBV11-1	12	TRBJ2-5	ASRALHRGETQY
TRBV6-1	11	TRBJ1-1	ASSDNQGAEAF
TRBV9	15	TRBJ2-7	ASSRGTSGSLTYEQY